These T cell receptor beta chains were read from a single sample in a study of CD8 T cells in ankylosing spondylitis. TCRdb re-called the 5' RACE reads through MiXCR, storing one row per CDR3 protein. The sample holds under 450,000 distinct CDR3 sequences, roughly 20% seen once. Sequenced input: blood, either unsorted or a sorted T cell fraction (not recorded which). Receptors were obtained from a male donor with ankylosing spondylitis or in good health (not recorded which). CDR3s include the opening cysteine and the closing phenylalanine or tryptophan. D genes are given only for firm matches. Rows give clone size only sometimes, using once, few, many, or a class for an expanded clone.

cdr3_aa	cdr3_nt	v_call	j_call	clone_size	d_call
CASSYQEFVTNYNEQFF	TGTGCCAGCAGCTATCAGGAGTTCGTCACCAATTACAATGAGCAGTTCTTC	TRBV5-4	TRBJ2-1	NA	NA
CASSQTSGGGGTQYF	TGTGCCAGCAGCCAGACTAGCGGGGGAGGGGGGACCCAGTACTTC	TRBV6-1	TRBJ2-5	few	TRBD2
CASTTRENTEAFF	TGTGCCAGCACCACACGGGAAAACACTGAAGCTTTCTTT	TRBV6-1	TRBJ1-1	few	NA
CASKTSGGYQPQHF	TGTGCCAGTAAGACCTCGGGGGGGTACCAGCCCCAGCATTTT	TRBV19	TRBJ1-5	NA	NA
CASSQSPPGGGGDTQYF	TGTGCCAGCAGCCAAAGTCCCCCGGGGGGCGGCGGAGATACGCAGTATTTT	TRBV4-2	TRBJ2-3	medium-sized	NA
CSVVAGEHEQFF	TGCAGCGTTGTGGCAGGGGAGCATGAGCAGTTCTTC	TRBV29-1	TRBJ2-1	NA	NA
CASSFGALGSYNEQFF	TGTGCCAGCAGCTTCGGGGCTCTGGGCTCCTACAATGAGCAGTTCTTC	TRBV11-2	TRBJ2-1	NA	NA
CASSLVGKGSPLHF	TGTGCCAGCAGTTTAGTTGGCAAGGGTTCACCCCTCCACTTT	TRBV12-3/TRBV12-4	TRBJ1-6	NA	NA
CAIGSPSGGELFF	TGTGCCATCGGGTCCCCTTCTGGCGGGGAGCTGTTTTTT	TRBV10-3	TRBJ2-2	NA	NA
CASSRVSGEETQYF	TGCGCCAGCAGCCGCGTCAGCGGGGAAGAGACCCAGTACTTC	TRBV4-1	TRBJ2-5	NA	TRBD2
CAISESEISSYNEQFF	TGTGCCATCAGTGAGTCGGAGATTAGCTCCTACAATGAGCAGTTCTTC	TRBV10-3	TRBJ2-1	many	NA
CASSQAYTNSPLHF	TGCGCCAGCAGCCAAGCATACACCAATTCACCCCTCCACTTT	TRBV4-1	TRBJ1-6	NA	NA
CAISLGRGGRTDTQYF	TGTGCCATCAGCCTCGGGCGGGGGGGGCGCACAGATACGCAGTATTTT	TRBV7-9	TRBJ2-3	NA	TRBD2
CATSSGSGIYGYTF	TGTGCCACCAGCAGCGGTTCCGGGATCTATGGCTACACCTTC	TRBV15	TRBJ1-2	NA	NA
CSVEDEPPGYTF	TGCAGCGTTGAAGATGAGCCTCCGGGCTACACCTTC	TRBV29-1	TRBJ1-2	many	NA
CASSVVGGPYEQYF	TGTGCCAGCAGCGTAGTTGGGGGCCCCTACGAGCAGTACTTC	TRBV9	TRBJ2-7	few	NA
CASSHGGGQGAGELFF	TGCGCCAGCAGCCATGGAGGCGGTCAGGGGGCCGGGGAGCTGTTTTTT	TRBV5-1	TRBJ2-2	few	TRBD1